This T cell receptor (beta chain) was profiled in a study of beta chain features in type 1 diabetes. Findings and caveats of the study: TCRB CDR3 length was moderately but significantly reduced in all four CD4+ subsets of Type 1 diabetes patients.

Staining for CD45RO/CCR7/CD25/CD127/CD95/CD27 allowed sorting of CD4+ naive, central memory, regulatory and stem cell-like memory cells. The study reverse transcribed the entire isolated RNA, so it sequenced expressed TCRB transcripts. Clones were read by immunoSEQ multiplex PCR, and TCRdb kept only the in-frame ones, dropping some. The repertoire has 130,000 to 150,000 clones, 40% to 60% of them found once; the top ten carry around 0.43%. This clone was detected a few times. The target antigen is unknown. The V end lost 3 bases, the J end lost 0 bases, and 12 bases lay between the germline ends. The germline V gene has CDR1 LNHDA and CDR2 SQIVND (reference sequence). CDR3 size: 16 residues.

The sample taken for sequencing was Tregs from blood. This TCR was sampled from a young man in good health. The V and J genes are TRBV19 and TRBJ2-4; unclear D gene. Here the CDR3 reads CASSIRSSLAKNIQYF. CDR3 coding DNA: TGTGCCAGTAGTATTAGGAGCAGCCTAGCCAAAAACATTCAGTACTTC. The full variable domain, completed using reference TRBV19 and TRBJ2-4, is DGGITQSPKYLFRKEGQNVTLSCEQNLNHDAMYWYRQDPGQGLRLIYYSQIVNDFQKGDIAEGYSVSREKKESFPLTVTSAQKNPTAFYLCASSIRSSLAKNIQYFGAGTRLSVL.